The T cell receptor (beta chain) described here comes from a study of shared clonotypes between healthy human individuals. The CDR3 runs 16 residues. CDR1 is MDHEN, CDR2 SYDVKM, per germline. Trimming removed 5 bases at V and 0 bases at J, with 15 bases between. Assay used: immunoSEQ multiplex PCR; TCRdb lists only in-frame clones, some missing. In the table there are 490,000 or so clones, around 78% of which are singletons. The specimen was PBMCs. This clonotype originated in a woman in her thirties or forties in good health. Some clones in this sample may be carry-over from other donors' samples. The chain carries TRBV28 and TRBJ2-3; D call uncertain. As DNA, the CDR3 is TGTGCCAGCAGTCCCCCCCCGAACTTTAGCACAGATACGCAGTATTTT. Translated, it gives CASSPPPNFSTDTQYF.